Sequencing of this T cell receptor (beta chain) was carried out in a study of identical twins. Study outcomes and limitations: Excess twin sharing in beta out-of-frame sequences was weaker. One should note that invariant MAIT and iNKT cells could partly confound zero-insertion analyses. Within cord blood, abundant beta clonotypes carried fewer insertions, but memory repertoires showed no such trend.

After template switching added a universal primer site, the resulting cDNA carried unique molecular identifiers. Each CDR3 protein gets one entry after TCRdb re-called the 5' RACE reads with MiXCR. The data contain approximately 260,000 distinct CDR3 sequences, about 8.5% of them singletons. This clonotype has a count of ten or more. The antigen is not known. These data also formed part of another study, on yellow fever vaccine responses in identical twins.

Specimen: CD8+ T cells sorted from blood. The receptor was derived from a woman aged 18-30 years in good health.

In nucleotides, the CDR3 is TGTGCCAGCGGACAGGACCCGGAGAACACTGAAGCTTTCTTT. Translated, it gives CASGQDPENTEAFF. The V and J genes are TRBV2 and TRBJ1-1; 7 nucleotides agree with TRBD1. With V trimmed by 8 bases and J by 1 base, 7 bases remained unmatched. The CDR3 has 14 residues. Germline CDR1 is SNHLY and CDR2 is FYNNEI.